The clone carrying this T cell receptor beta chain came up many times. The germline V gene encodes CDR1 LNHDA and CDR2 SQIVND (reference sequence). The CDR3 extends over 15 amino acids. V lost 7 bases, J lost 4 bases, and 8 bases stayed unmatched. This entry is derived from a study of blood T cell repertoires in COVID-19. At the level of the study: Whether acute or convalescent, the COVID-19 samples came from the United States, Italy and Spain.

Per the original methods: Amplification of reference gene primers was used by the study to estimate nucleated cell counts. The table came from immunoSEQ multiplex PCR; TCRdb's copy has only in-frame clones and leaves some out. For V, J and clone size, that table is used; D and trimming come from the DNA. The data contain more than 400,000 clones, around 87% of them singletons. Cohort placement rested on clinical history that participants reported themselves. The TCR was taken from a woman between 18 and 29 years old who had recovered from COVID-19. The chain employs TRBV19 and TRBJ2-3; 10 bases fit TRBD1. Sequencing was done on a sample of PBMCs or T cells enriched from blood (not recorded which). CDR3 region: CASKPGTGASDTQYF. The CDR3 region has the DNA TGTGCCAGTAAGCCCGGGACAGGGGCATCAGATACGCAGTATTTT.